This is a list of T cell receptor beta chains from one sample in a study of cytomegalovirus exposure and HLA in healthy donors. TCRdb keeps only in-frame clones here, not all; method: immunoSEQ multiplex PCR. The sample has roughly 55,000 clones, 65% to 80% seen once; the top ten hold approximately 30%. Sample: PBMCs. The receptors come from a man aged 35 to 55 in good health and CMV-seropositive. Both conserved end residues are part of each CDR3. The D gene is left open where the match is weak. Clone size appears in some rows only: once, few, many, or a class for an expanded clone.

abundance: -
j_gene: TRBJ2-4
v_gene: TRBV5-1
d_gene: -
CDR3nt: TGCGCCAGCAGCTTGGAGACAGAGGGGGACATTCAGTACTTC
CDR3aa: CASSLETEGDIQYF

abundance: -
j_gene: TRBJ2-3
v_gene: TRBV6-1
d_gene: -
CDR3nt: TGTGCCAGCAGTGATCCTGGAGGGGTTAGCACAGATACGCAGTATTTT
CDR3aa: CASSDPGGVSTDTQYF

abundance: -
j_gene: TRBJ2-1
v_gene: TRBV5-1
d_gene: TRBD2
CDR3nt: TGCGCCAGCAGCCCGGGTAGCTTGGGGGGGGCCTACAATGAGCAGTTCTTC
CDR3aa: CASSPGSLGGAYNEQFF

abundance: -
j_gene: TRBJ1-4
v_gene: TRBV7-8
d_gene: -
CDR3nt: TGTGCCAGCAGTTTCGGGACATCTAATGAAAAACTGTTTTTT
CDR3aa: CASSFGTSNEKLFF

abundance: -
j_gene: TRBJ1-1
v_gene: TRBV29-1
d_gene: -
CDR3nt: TGCAGCGTTTCCACAGCTTTGAACACTGAAGCTTTCTTT
CDR3aa: CSVSTALNTEAFF

abundance: -
j_gene: TRBJ2-7
v_gene: TRBV6-1
d_gene: TRBD1
CDR3nt: TGTGCCAGCAGACAGGGGACCGCGGACGAGCAGTACTTC
CDR3aa: CASRQGTADEQYF

abundance: -
j_gene: TRBJ2-7
v_gene: TRBV4-1
d_gene: TRBD1
CDR3nt: TGCGCCAGCAGCCAGTTCCGGGACAGCCTCTCCTACGAGCAGTACTTC
CDR3aa: CASSQFRDSLSYEQYF

abundance: -
j_gene: TRBJ2-6
v_gene: TRBV19
d_gene: TRBD2
CDR3nt: TGTGCCAGTAGCAAATGGGGGGGATCTGGGGCCAACGTCCTGACTTTC
CDR3aa: CASSKWGGSGANVLTF

abundance: -
j_gene: TRBJ1-5
v_gene: TRBV27
d_gene: -
CDR3nt: TGTGCCAGCAGTTTTTTAGGGGCTGGACAGCCCCAGCATTTT
CDR3aa: CASSFLGAGQPQHF

abundance: once
j_gene: TRBJ1-2
v_gene: TRBV7-9
d_gene: -
CDR3nt: TGTGCCAGCAGCCACCGGGATAACTATGGCTACACCTTC
CDR3aa: CASSHRDNYGYTF

abundance: few
j_gene: TRBJ2-7
v_gene: TRBV6-5
d_gene: -
CDR3nt: TGTGCCAGCAGCCCTAGGGGGTGGGAGCAGTACTTC
CDR3aa: CASSPRGWEQYF

abundance: -
j_gene: TRBJ2-7
v_gene: TRBV5-4
d_gene: TRBD2
CDR3nt: TGTGCCAGCAGCCCGCTCATGGGGGGGTTATACGAGCAGTACTTC
CDR3aa: CASSPLMGGLYEQYF

abundance: -
j_gene: TRBJ2-7
v_gene: TRBV19
d_gene: -
CDR3nt: TGTGCCAGTAGCCCAACAGAGAGGGCTCGCGAGCAGTACTTC
CDR3aa: CASSPTERAREQYF

abundance: few
j_gene: TRBJ1-1
v_gene: TRBV29-1
d_gene: -
CDR3nt: TGCAGCGTTGGATCGAGCACTGAAGCTTTCTTT
CDR3aa: CSVGSSTEAFF

abundance: -
j_gene: TRBJ2-7
v_gene: TRBV7-7
d_gene: TRBD1
CDR3nt: TGTGCCAGCAGCCCGGGACAGGGGGGCGAGCAGTACTTC
CDR3aa: CASSPGQGGEQYF

abundance: -
j_gene: TRBJ2-1
v_gene: TRBV30
d_gene: -
CDR3nt: TGTGCCTGGGCCGACTTTCGCGCCCGGGGCAATGAGCAGTTCTTC
CDR3aa: CAWADFRARGNEQFF

abundance: -
j_gene: TRBJ1-2
v_gene: TRBV6-5
d_gene: -
CDR3nt: TGTGCCAGCAGTTACGAAGGGGGAGCCCTTAACTATGGCTACACCTTC
CDR3aa: CASSYEGGALNYGYTF

abundance: few
j_gene: TRBJ2-3
v_gene: TRBV4-2
d_gene: -
CDR3nt: TGTGCCAGCAGCCAAGATGCGGGCACAGATACGCAGTATTTT
CDR3aa: CASSQDAGTDTQYF

abundance: -
j_gene: TRBJ1-2
v_gene: TRBV30
d_gene: TRBD1
CDR3nt: TGTGCCTGGAGTGTACTTCAACAGGGGGCGAACTATGGCTACACCTTC
CDR3aa: CAWSVLQQGANYGYTF

abundance: -
j_gene: TRBJ1-1
v_gene: TRBV7-2
d_gene: -
CDR3nt: TGTGCCAGCAGCTTATTAAGGGGACTGGTTGCTGAAGCTTTCTTT
CDR3aa: CASSLLRGLVAEAFF

abundance: -
j_gene: TRBJ2-5
v_gene: TRBV28
d_gene: TRBD1
CDR3nt: TGTGCCAGCAGTTTCCATGGACAGGGGTCAGAGACCCAGTACTTC
CDR3aa: CASSFHGQGSETQYF

abundance: -
j_gene: TRBJ2-7
v_gene: TRBV4-1
d_gene: TRBD1
CDR3nt: TGCGCCAGCAGCTTGCCGGGACAGGGAACCTACGAGCAGTACTTC
CDR3aa: CASSLPGQGTYEQYF

abundance: -
j_gene: TRBJ1-4
v_gene: TRBV6-5
d_gene: -
CDR3nt: TGTGCCAGCAGTCAACAGGGAAATGAAAAACTGTTTTTT
CDR3aa: CASSQQGNEKLFF

abundance: -
j_gene: TRBJ2-7
v_gene: TRBV27
d_gene: -
CDR3nt: TGTGCCAGCAGGGACAGTTCCTACGAGCAGTACTTC
CDR3aa: CASRDSSYEQYF

abundance: few
j_gene: TRBJ1-2
v_gene: TRBV29-1
d_gene: -
CDR3nt: TGCAGCGTTACCTGGACGGAGGCTAACTATGGCTACACCTTC
CDR3aa: CSVTWTEANYGYTF

abundance: -
j_gene: TRBJ1-1
v_gene: TRBV11-1
d_gene: TRBD1
CDR3nt: TGTGCCAGCAAGATTGACAGGGCCGCTGAAGCTTTCTTT
CDR3aa: CASKIDRAAEAFF

abundance: -
j_gene: TRBJ2-1
v_gene: TRBV5-6
d_gene: TRBD2
CDR3nt: TGTGCCAGCAGCGCGGGACTAGCGGGGGCAAATGAGCAGTTCTTC
CDR3aa: CASSAGLAGANEQFF

abundance: -
j_gene: TRBJ2-1
v_gene: TRBV18
d_gene: TRBD2
CDR3nt: TGTGCCAGCTCACCGCAAGCGGGGGATTACAATGAGCAGTTCTTC
CDR3aa: CASSPQAGDYNEQFF

abundance: -
j_gene: TRBJ2-5
v_gene: TRBV4-2
d_gene: TRBD2
CDR3nt: TGTGCCAGCAGCCAAGACAGGGCGGGGGCCCAGTACTTC
CDR3aa: CASSQDRAGAQYF

abundance: -
j_gene: TRBJ2-1
v_gene: TRBV27
d_gene: TRBD2
CDR3nt: TGTGCCAGCAGGCCCCTCCCAACTAGCGATGAGCAGTTCTTC
CDR3aa: CASRPLPTSDEQFF

abundance: once
j_gene: TRBJ1-4
v_gene: TRBV4-1
d_gene: TRBD1
CDR3nt: TGCGCCAGCAGCCCCAGGACAGGGCGGGTTGAAAAACTGTTTTTT
CDR3aa: CASSPRTGRVEKLFF

abundance: -
j_gene: TRBJ2-5
v_gene: TRBV5-1
d_gene: -
CDR3nt: TGCGCCAGCAGCTTGGCCGGACAGACCCGGGGAGAGACCCAGTACTTC
CDR3aa: CASSLAGQTRGETQYF

abundance: -
j_gene: TRBJ2-3
v_gene: TRBV7-3
d_gene: -
CDR3nt: TGTGCCAGCAGCTTAGGAGGGGGGGGAGGCACAGATACGCAGTATTTT
CDR3aa: CASSLGGGGGTDTQYF

abundance: -
j_gene: TRBJ2-1
v_gene: TRBV30
d_gene: TRBD2
CDR3nt: TGTGCCTACCTTAGCGGGGTGTCCTACAATGAGCAGTTCTTC
CDR3aa: CAYLSGVSYNEQFF

abundance: few
j_gene: TRBJ2-1
v_gene: TRBV13
d_gene: TRBD1
CDR3nt: TGTGCCAGCAGCCAGGGACAGGGGACCGGTTATGAGCAGTTCTTC
CDR3aa: CASSQGQGTGYEQFF

abundance: -
j_gene: TRBJ2-1
v_gene: TRBV30
d_gene: -
CDR3nt: TGTGCCTGGAGTGGCGGCCAGGCGGGTGAGCAGTTCTTC
CDR3aa: CAWSGGQAGEQFF

abundance: -
j_gene: TRBJ2-7
v_gene: TRBV5-5
d_gene: TRBD2
CDR3nt: TGTGCCAGCAGCTTGGTGGCGGGAGCCTACGAGCAGTACTTC
CDR3aa: CASSLVAGAYEQYF

abundance: -
j_gene: TRBJ2-4
v_gene: TRBV10-3
d_gene: TRBD2
CDR3nt: TGTGCCATCAGTGATAAAGCGGGGAACATTCAGTACTTC
CDR3aa: CAISDKAGNIQYF

abundance: few
j_gene: TRBJ1-2
v_gene: TRBV2
d_gene: -
CDR3nt: TGTGCCAGCAGTGTTTTGGCGGTAGGGGATGGCTACACCTTC
CDR3aa: CASSVLAVGDGYTF

abundance: once
j_gene: TRBJ2-2
v_gene: TRBV4-2
d_gene: TRBD2
CDR3nt: TGTGCCAGCAGCCAAGATCTGGCGGGGGTCACCGGGGAGCTGTTTTTT
CDR3aa: CASSQDLAGVTGELFF

abundance: -
j_gene: TRBJ2-7
v_gene: TRBV6-5
d_gene: -
CDR3nt: TGTGCCAGCAGACCTCAGGGTGTGGGTTCCTACGAGCAGTACTTC
CDR3aa: CASRPQGVGSYEQYF

abundance: -
j_gene: TRBJ1-1
v_gene: TRBV5-6
d_gene: -
CDR3nt: TGTGCCAGCAGCTTGTATACGGGGGAGGGCACTGAAGCTTTCTTT
CDR3aa: CASSLYTGEGTEAFF

abundance: -
j_gene: TRBJ1-5
v_gene: TRBV7-9
d_gene: -
CDR3nt: TGTGCCAGCAGCTCCAGGGGCAGCAATCAGCCCCAGCATTTT
CDR3aa: CASSSRGSNQPQHF

abundance: -
j_gene: TRBJ1-6
v_gene: TRBV9
d_gene: TRBD1
CDR3nt: TGTGCCAGCAGCACTAGGACAGGGGTTAATTCACCCCTCCACTTT
CDR3aa: CASSTRTGVNSPLHF

abundance: -
j_gene: TRBJ2-3
v_gene: TRBV10-1
d_gene: -
CDR3nt: TGCGCCAGCGGAGACAGCACAGATACGCAGTATTTT
CDR3aa: CASGDSTDTQYF

abundance: few
j_gene: TRBJ1-5
v_gene: TRBV28
d_gene: TRBD1
CDR3nt: TGTGCCAGCAGTTTATATTCGGGACAGTCTGATCAGCCCCAGCATTTT
CDR3aa: CASSLYSGQSDQPQHF

abundance: -
j_gene: TRBJ2-3
v_gene: TRBV6-6
d_gene: TRBD1
CDR3nt: TGTGCCAGCAGTTATGGGACAGGGAACACAGATACGCAGTATTTT
CDR3aa: CASSYGTGNTDTQYF